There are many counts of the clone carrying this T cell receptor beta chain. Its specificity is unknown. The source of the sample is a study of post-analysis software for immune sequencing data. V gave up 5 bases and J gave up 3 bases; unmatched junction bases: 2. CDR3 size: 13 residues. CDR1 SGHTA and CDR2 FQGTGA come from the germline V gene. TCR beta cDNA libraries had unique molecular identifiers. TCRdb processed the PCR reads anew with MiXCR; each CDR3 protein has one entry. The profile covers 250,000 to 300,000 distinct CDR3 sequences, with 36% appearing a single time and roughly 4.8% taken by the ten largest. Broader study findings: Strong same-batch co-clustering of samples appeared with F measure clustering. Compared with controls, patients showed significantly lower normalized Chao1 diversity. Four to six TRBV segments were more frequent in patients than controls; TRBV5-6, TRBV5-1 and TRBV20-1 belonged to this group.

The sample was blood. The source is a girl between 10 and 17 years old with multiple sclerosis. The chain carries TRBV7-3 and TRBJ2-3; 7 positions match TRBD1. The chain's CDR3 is CASSLDRTDTQYF. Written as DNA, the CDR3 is TGTGCCAGCAGCCTGGACAGGACAGATACGCAGTATTTT.